This TCR beta chain comes out of a study of blood T cell repertoires in COVID-19. Study in general: Sites in the United States, Italy and Spain provided acute and convalescent COVID-19 samples.

Seattle's cohort entered during active infection and was followed longitudinally. Trimming took 1 base from V and 12 from J; bases not matched to a gene: 5. Germline values: CDR1 SEHNR, CDR2 FQNEAQ (reference sequence). CDR3 size: 13 residues. Data came from immunoSEQ multiplex PCR; TCRdb stores just in-frame clones and leaves some out. The table has 300,000 or so clones, almost 90% seen once. This clone was seen just once. The specimen was peripheral blood. The rearrangement uses TRBV7-9 and TRBJ2-1; TRBD2 agrees at 8 bases. The source is a woman in her twenties or thirties with COVID-19, enrolled during active disease. The CDR3 DNA reads as TGTGCCAGCAGCTTAGGTCAAGCGGGAGCGCAGTTCTTC. As protein: CASSLGQAGAQFF.